This entry lists 22 T cell receptor beta chains sequenced from one sample in a study of human T cells and chemical hapten exposure. From the RACE reads, TCRdb called clonotypes with MiXCR, one entry per CDR3 protein. This table has approximately 90,000 distinct CDR3 sequences, approximately 10% appearing once. Time point here: healthy volunteer bleed at 2 weeks. Researchers extracted total RNA from unfractionated whole blood. Sequencing used whole blood. The receptors were sampled from a female donor in good health. Some clones in this sample may be carry-over from other donors' samples.

This clonotype occurred a few times. The chain combines TRBV30 with TRBJ2-5; 10 nucleotides match TRBD2. The CDR3 has 17 residues. V lost 0 bases to trimming and J lost 5 bases; unmatched junction nucleotides: 12. From germline, CDR1 is GTSNPN and CDR2 SVGIG (reference sequence). CDR3 in amino acids: CAWSVRIRTSGRETQYF. In DNA, the CDR3 is TGTGCCTGGAGTGTACGGATACGGACTAGCGGTCGTGAGACCCAGTACTTC.

This clonotype was counted only a few times. The rearrangement joins TRBV6-2 or TRBV6-3 to TRBJ2-5; 10 bases are a match to TRBD2. Germline V lookup: CDR1 MNHEY, CDR2 SVGEGT. This CDR3 is built from 14 residues. J lost 4 bases, V lost 4 bases, and 3 bases had no gene match. The CDR3 is CASSSSGSGETQYF. CDR3 nucleotide sequence: TGTGCCAGCAGTTCTAGCGGGAGCGGAGAGACCCAGTACTTC.

The chain couples TRBV20-1 to TRBJ2-2, with 8 bases matching TRBD1. The junction had 6 bases not matched to a gene; V was cut back by 3 bases and J by 6 bases. The length of the CDR3 is 14 residues. Germline V gives CDR1 DFQATT, CDR2 SNEGSKA (reference sequence). The CDR3 loop reads CSASAPTGAGELFF. The CDR3 DNA reads TGCAGTGCTAGCGCCCCGACAGGGGCCGGGGAGCTGTTTTTT.

This clonotype showed up many times. This chain connects TRBV20-1 to TRBJ2-4, with 8 bases fitting TRBD1. This CDR3 contains 14 residues. The ends lost 5 bases at V and 3 bases at J; junction bases unmatched: 6. Per germline, CDR1 DFQATT and CDR2 SNEGSKA (reference sequence). The CDR3 DNA follows: TGCAGTGCTCCCGGACAGGGCCGCAAAAACATTCAGTACTTC. The encoded protein is CSAPGQGRKNIQYF.

This clonotype was found many times. The rearrangement links TRBV7-9 to TRBJ2-1, with 12 bases aligning to TRBD2. The length of the CDR3 is 19 residues. From germline, CDR1 is SEHNR and CDR2 FQNEAQ (reference sequence). Trimming at V came to 0 bases and at J to 4 bases, leaving 10 bases not matched to a gene. CDR3 loop: CASSLAGKTSGSRYNEQFF. CDR3 coding DNA: TGTGCCAGCAGCTTAGCGGGGAAGACTAGCGGGAGTAGGTACAATGAGCAGTTCTTC.

The sample holds a few counts of this clonotype. The rearrangement links TRBV9 to TRBJ1-1; D is perhaps TRBD1 (5 bases). V lost 4 bases and J 7 bases, leaving 11 bases between the germline ends. The length of the CDR3 is 12 residues. The germline CDR1 and CDR2 sequences are SGDLS and YYNGEE. The CDR3 region has the DNA TGTGCCAGCAGCACTTGGGACGGTGAAGCTTTCTTT. Its translation is CASSTWDGEAFF.

This clonotype was observed a handful of times. The V gene is TRBV6-1, the J gene TRBJ1-5, with 7 bases lining up with TRBD1. The CDR3 has 15 residues. V was pared by 5 bases and J by 3 bases, with 7 bases of the junction left unmatched. Per the germline V gene, CDR1 is MNHNS and CDR2 is SASEGT. The CDR3 is CASSPRDSFNQPQHF. The CDR3 coding sequence is TGTGCCAGCAGTCCCCGGGACAGCTTCAATCAGCCCCAGCATTTT.

This clonotype was counted at least ten times. The chain combines TRBV30 with TRBJ1-3, with 8 bases fitting TRBD1. V was pared by 7 bases and J by 6 bases, with 5 bases of the junction left unmatched. This CDR3 is built from 12 residues. CDR1 GTSNPN and CDR2 SVGIG come from the germline V gene (reference sequence). Here the CDR3 reads CALGQGLNTIYF. In DNA, the CDR3 is TGTGCCTTAGGACAGGGACTAAACACCATATATTTT.

This sequence joins TRBV2 and TRBJ2-1; 12 nucleotides align to TRBD2. V lost 8 bases to trimming and J lost 3 bases; unmatched junction nucleotides: 8. CDR1 is SNHLY and CDR2 is FYNNEI in the germline V gene. The CDR3 length is 16 residues. CDR3 amino acids: CASPIGLAGSYNEQFF. The CDR3 nucleotides read TGTGCCAGCCCAATAGGACTAGCGGGAAGCTACAATGAGCAGTTCTTC.

In its sample, this clonotype was seen a few times. The chain is built from TRBV11-2 and TRBJ2-7, with a possible D match to TRBD1 (6 bases). Trimming cost V 2 bases and J 2 bases, with 10 bases left between them. This CDR3 has 14 residues. CDR1 SGHAT and CDR2 FQNNGV come from the germline V gene. CDR3 loop: CASSLLGAAYEQYF. CDR3 nucleotides: TGTGCCAGCAGCTTATTGGGGGCAGCCTACGAGCAGTACTTC.

Regarding this clonotype: No conserved phenylalanine or tryptophan is present at the end of the CDR3, so a read error is the likely explanation. The DNA is omitted, as the CDR3 cannot be located on it reliably, and the CDR3 follows TCRdb's listing. The chain links TRBV21-1 to TRBJ1-6; the D call of TRBD1 is as the table states it, not checked on the DNA. TRBV21-1 is reported as a pseudogene. The CDR3 is 12 residues long, ends included. The CDR3 loop reads CASSKVGDRLRD.

This clonotype appeared a few times. DNA for the CDR3: TGTGCCAGCGGGGACCTGAACATTCAGTACTTC. This encodes CASGDLNIQYF. The chain links TRBV2 to TRBJ2-4; D may correspond to TRBD1 or TRBD2 (5 bases each). V lost 8 bases and J lost 7, with 9 bases in between. The CDR3 extends over 11 amino acids. Looked up from germline, CDR1 is SNHLY and CDR2 is FYNNEI.

The rearrangement joins TRBV27 to TRBJ1-1; TRBD1 aligns across 9 bases. The J segment lost 4 bases and the V segment lost 7 bases, leaving 7 bases of the junction unmatched. The germline V gene has CDR1 MNHEY and CDR2 SMNVEV (reference sequence). The CDR3 covers 14 residues. CDR3 loop: CASTPRDRVTEAFF. The CDR3 DNA reads TGTGCCAGCACTCCTCGGGACAGGGTCACTGAAGCTTTCTTT.

A word on this clonotype: The CDR3 does not end in the conserved phenylalanine or tryptophan, so this is likely a read error. The V and J genes are TRBV5-4 and TRBJ2-1; D is possibly TRBD1 or TRBD2 (6 bases each). This CDR3 has 17 amino acids. Germline-derived CDR1 and CDR2 are SGHNT and YYREEE (reference sequence). Trimming took off 0 bases at V and 2 bases at J, with 15 bases between the two ends. In DNA form, the CDR3 reads TGTGCCAGCAGCTTGGGGAGGGGGACACCTACCTACAATGAGCAGTTCTCC. This codes for CASSLGRGTPTYNEQFS.

This sequence joins TRBV29-1 and TRBJ2-1, with D possibly matching TRBD1 (6 bases). Trimming shortened V by 6 bases and J by 8 bases, and 17 bases separated the two germline ends. The V gene's germline CDR1 is SQVTM and CDR2 ANQGSEA. The CDR3 consists of 13 residues. The CDR3 reads CSVPTGTIHEQFF. The DNA for the CDR3 is TGCAGCGTCCCGACCGGGACAATTCATGAGCAGTTCTTC.

This clonotype was detected ten times or more. This rearrangement joins TRBV28 to TRBJ2-7, with D maybe TRBD1 (6 bases). This CDR3 comprises 15 residues. V was clipped by 5 bases and J by 2 bases, with 16 bases between them. Per germline, CDR1 MDHEN and CDR2 SYDVKM. CDR3 coding DNA: TGTGCCAGCAGTGAACCCCAGGGACAAGCCTACGAGCAGTACTTC. Translation gives CASSEPQGQAYEQYF.

This clonotype was detected only a few times. This rearrangement joins TRBV23-1 to TRBJ2-7; TRBD1 aligns across 8 bases. TRBV23-1 is filed as an ORF, its function uncertain. This CDR3 comprises 18 residues. Germline trimming cut 0 bases from V and 2 bases from J; bases unmatched to any gene: 12. CDR3 nucleotide sequence: TGCGCCAGCAGTCAATCGCGCCTTTTGGGACAGGCAACCTACGAGCAGTACTTC. Its protein is CASSQSRLLGQATYEQYF.

This clonotype was observed many times. This sequence joins TRBV10-2 and TRBJ2-2; tentatively, D is TRBD1 (5 bases). The CDR3 runs to 13 residues. V lost 7 bases and J lost 7, with 13 bases in between. Germline V lookup: CDR1 WSHSY, CDR2 SAAADI. The CDR3 here is CASMKGLGGELFF. The CDR3 bases are TGCGCCAGCATGAAGGGGTTAGGCGGGGAGCTGTTTTTT.

The V call is TRBV27, the J call TRBJ1-4; D is undetermined. Germline loops: CDR1 MNHEY, CDR2 SMNVEV (reference sequence). Deletions cut 5 bases from V and 5 bases from J, with 15 bases between. This CDR3 contains 15 residues. As DNA, the CDR3 is TGTGCCAGCAGTCCAGAGCGGAGTGAGAATGAAAAACTGTTTTTT. Translated, it gives CASSPERSENEKLFF.

The J gene is TRBJ2-7, the V gene TRBV6-2 or TRBV6-3; no definite D call. Trimming took off 0 bases at V and 2 bases at J, with 8 bases between the two ends. The CDR3 has 14 residues. Germline CDR1 and CDR2: MNHEY and SVGEGT. The CDR3 DNA reads as TGTGCCAGCAGTTACTCGCCCAGAACCTACGAGCAGTACTTC. Its protein product is CASSYSPRTYEQYF.

This clonotype was recorded a few times. The rearrangement uses TRBV12-3 or TRBV12-4 and TRBJ2-1; D remains ambiguous. CDR3 length: 15 amino acids. The V end lost 5 bases, the J end lost 0 bases, and 11 bases lay between the germline ends. For the CDR3, the DNA is TGTGCCAGCAGTATGTCGACTGGCTCCTACAATGAGCAGTTCTTC. Protein sequence: CASSMSTGSYNEQFF.

Points on this clonotype: A read error may be the cause here, since a much bigger clone is one base away. V is TRBV21-1 and J is TRBJ2-7. TRBV21-1 is labeled a pseudogene. The CDR3 runs 15 residues. CDR3 in amino acids: CASLISVTNAYEQYF. The CDR3 DNA follows: TGTGCCAGCCTAATATCCGTGACGAATGCCTACGAGCAGTACTTC.